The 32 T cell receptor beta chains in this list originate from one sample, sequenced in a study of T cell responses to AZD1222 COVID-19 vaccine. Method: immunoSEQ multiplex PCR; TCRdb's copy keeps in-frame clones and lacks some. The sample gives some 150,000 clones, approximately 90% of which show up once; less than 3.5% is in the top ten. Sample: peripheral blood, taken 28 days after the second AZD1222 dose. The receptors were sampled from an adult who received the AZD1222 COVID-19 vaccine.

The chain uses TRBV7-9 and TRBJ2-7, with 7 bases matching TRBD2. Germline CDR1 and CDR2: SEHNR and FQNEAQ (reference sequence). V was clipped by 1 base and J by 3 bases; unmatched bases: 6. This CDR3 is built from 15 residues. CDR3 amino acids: CASSLGSGGIYEQYF. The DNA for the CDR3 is TGTGCCAGCAGCTTAGGTTCGGGGGGAATCTACGAGCAGTACTTC.

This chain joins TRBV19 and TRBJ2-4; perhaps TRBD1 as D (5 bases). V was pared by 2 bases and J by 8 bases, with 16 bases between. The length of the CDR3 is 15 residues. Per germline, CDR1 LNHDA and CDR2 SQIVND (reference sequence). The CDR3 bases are TGTGCCAGTAGTATATACGGGCAGGGATCGGACATTCAGTACTTC. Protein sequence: CASSIYGQGSDIQYF.

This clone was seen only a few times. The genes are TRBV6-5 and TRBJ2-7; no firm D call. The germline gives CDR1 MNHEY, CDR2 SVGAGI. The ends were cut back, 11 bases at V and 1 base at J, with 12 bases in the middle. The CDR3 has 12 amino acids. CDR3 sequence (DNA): TGTGCCGCCGGGCCCTATTCCTACGAGCAGTACTTC. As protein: CAAGPYSYEQYF.

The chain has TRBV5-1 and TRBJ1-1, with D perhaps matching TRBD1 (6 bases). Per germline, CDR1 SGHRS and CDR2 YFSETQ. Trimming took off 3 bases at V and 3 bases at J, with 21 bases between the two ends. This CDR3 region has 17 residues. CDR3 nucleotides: TGCGCCAGCAGCTCGCACAGGGTGGATACCTTGGACACTGAAGCTTTCTTT. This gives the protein CASSSHRVDTLDTEAFF. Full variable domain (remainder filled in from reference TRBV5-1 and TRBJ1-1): KAGVTQTPRYLIKTRGQQVTLSCSPISGHRSVSWYQQTPGQGLQFLFEYFSETQRNKGNFPGRFSGRQFSNSRSEMNVSTLELGDSALYLCASSSHRVDTLDTEAFFGQGTRLTVV.

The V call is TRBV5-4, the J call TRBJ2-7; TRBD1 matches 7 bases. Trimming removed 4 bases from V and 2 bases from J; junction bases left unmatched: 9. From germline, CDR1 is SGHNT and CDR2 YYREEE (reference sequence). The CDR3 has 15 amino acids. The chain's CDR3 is CASSNREGGPYEQYF. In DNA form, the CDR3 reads TGTGCCAGCAGCAACCGAGAAGGGGGCCCCTACGAGCAGTACTTC.

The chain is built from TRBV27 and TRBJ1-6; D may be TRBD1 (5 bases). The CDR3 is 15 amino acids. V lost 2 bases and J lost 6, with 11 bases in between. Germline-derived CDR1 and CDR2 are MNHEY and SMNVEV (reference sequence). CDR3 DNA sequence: TGTGCCAGCAGTTTAGGCGGGACCCTTAATTCACCCCTCCACTTT. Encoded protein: CASSLGGTLNSPLHF.

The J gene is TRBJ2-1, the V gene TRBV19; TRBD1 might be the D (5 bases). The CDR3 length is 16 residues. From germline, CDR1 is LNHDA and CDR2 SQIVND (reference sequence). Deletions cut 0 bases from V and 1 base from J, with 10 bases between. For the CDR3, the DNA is TGTGCCAGTAGTATAGACAGGGAAGGATCCTACAATGAGCAGTTCTTC. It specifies CASSIDREGSYNEQFF.

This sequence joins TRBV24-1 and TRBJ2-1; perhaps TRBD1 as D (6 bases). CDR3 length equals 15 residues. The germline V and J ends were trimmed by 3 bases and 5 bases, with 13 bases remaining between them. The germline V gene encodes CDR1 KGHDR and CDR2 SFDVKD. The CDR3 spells CATSDPGHLDNEQFF. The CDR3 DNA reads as TGTGCCACCAGTGATCCGGGACATTTGGACAATGAGCAGTTCTTC.

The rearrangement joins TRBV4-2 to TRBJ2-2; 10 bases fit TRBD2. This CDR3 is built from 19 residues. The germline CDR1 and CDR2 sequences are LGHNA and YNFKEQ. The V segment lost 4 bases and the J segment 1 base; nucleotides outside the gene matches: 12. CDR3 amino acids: CASSPASGRVEGNTGELFF. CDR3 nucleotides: TGTGCCAGCAGCCCGGCTAGCGGGAGAGTGGAGGGGAACACCGGGGAGCTGTTTTTT.

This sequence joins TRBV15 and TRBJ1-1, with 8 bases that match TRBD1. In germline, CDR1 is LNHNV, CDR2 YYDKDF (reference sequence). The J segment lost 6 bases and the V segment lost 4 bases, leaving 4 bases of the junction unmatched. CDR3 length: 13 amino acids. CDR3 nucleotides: TGTGCCACCAGCACCAGGGGACAGGCTGAAGCTTTCTTT. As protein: CATSTRGQAEAFF.

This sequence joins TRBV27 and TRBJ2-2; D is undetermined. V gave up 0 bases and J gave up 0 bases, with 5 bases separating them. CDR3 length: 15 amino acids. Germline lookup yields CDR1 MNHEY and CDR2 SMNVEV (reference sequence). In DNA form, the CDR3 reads TGTGCCAGCAGTTTATCGTTCACGAACACCGGGGAGCTGTTTTTT. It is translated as CASSLSFTNTGELFF.

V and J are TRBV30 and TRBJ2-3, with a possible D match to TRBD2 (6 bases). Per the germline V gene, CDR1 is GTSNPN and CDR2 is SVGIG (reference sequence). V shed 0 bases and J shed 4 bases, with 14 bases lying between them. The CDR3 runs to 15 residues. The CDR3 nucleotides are TGTGCCTGGAGTGTCAGTTCGGGAGTAGCAGATACGCAGTATTTT. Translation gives CAWSVSSGVADTQYF.

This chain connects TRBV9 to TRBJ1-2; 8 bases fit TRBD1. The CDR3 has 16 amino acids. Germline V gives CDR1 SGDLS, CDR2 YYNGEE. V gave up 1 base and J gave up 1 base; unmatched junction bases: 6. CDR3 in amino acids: CASSVRQGAGNYGYTF. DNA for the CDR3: TGTGCCAGCAGCGTAAGGCAGGGGGCGGGTAACTATGGCTACACCTTC.

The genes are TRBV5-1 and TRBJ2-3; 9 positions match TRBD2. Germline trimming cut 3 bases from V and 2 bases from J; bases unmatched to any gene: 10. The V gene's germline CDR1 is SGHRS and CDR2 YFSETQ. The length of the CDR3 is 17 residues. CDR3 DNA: TGCGCCAGCAGCTACCTGCGGGCGGGGGGGCCCACAGATACGCAGTATTTT. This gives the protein CASSYLRAGGPTDTQYF.

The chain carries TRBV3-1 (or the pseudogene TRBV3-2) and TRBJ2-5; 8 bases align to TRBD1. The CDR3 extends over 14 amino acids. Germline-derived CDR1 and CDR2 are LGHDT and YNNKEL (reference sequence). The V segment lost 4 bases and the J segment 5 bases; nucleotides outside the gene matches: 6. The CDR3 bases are TGTGCCAGCAGCCCCAGGGGGCTAGGGGAGACCCAGTACTTC. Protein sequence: CASSPRGLGETQYF.

As DNA, the CDR3 is TGCGCCAGCAGCTTCGAGGGAGTATTCTCTGGAAACACCATATATTTT. Protein sequence: CASSFEGVFSGNTIYF. The chain has TRBV5-1 and TRBJ1-3; no definite D call. Germline CDR1 reads SGHRS; CDR2 reads YFSETQ. This CDR3 region has 16 residues. Trimming took off 2 bases at V and 0 bases at J, with 12 bases between the two ends.

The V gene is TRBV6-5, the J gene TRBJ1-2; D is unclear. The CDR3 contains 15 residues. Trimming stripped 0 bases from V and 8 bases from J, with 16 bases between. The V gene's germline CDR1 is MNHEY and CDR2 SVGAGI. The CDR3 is CASSYSMAAGWGYTF. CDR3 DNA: TGTGCCAGCAGTTACTCGATGGCTGCAGGCTGGGGCTACACCTTC.

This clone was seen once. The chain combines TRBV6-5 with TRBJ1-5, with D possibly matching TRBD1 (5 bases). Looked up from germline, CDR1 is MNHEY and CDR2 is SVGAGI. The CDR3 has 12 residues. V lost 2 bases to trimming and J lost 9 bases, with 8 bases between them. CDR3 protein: CASSYVQAPQHF. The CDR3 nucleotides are TGTGCCAGCAGTTACGTACAGGCGCCCCAGCATTTT.

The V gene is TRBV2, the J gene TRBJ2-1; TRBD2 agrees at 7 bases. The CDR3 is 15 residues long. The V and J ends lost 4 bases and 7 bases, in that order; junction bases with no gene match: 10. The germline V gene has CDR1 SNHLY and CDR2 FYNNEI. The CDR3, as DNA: TGTGCCAGCAGTGCCTTCGCGGGAGTTTTGAATGAGCAGTTCTTC. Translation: CASSAFAGVLNEQFF.

CDR3 residues: CASSFGGRTDDQGPETQYF. The DNA for the CDR3 is TGTGCCAGCAGCTTTGGTGGCCGGACGGACGATCAAGGTCCAGAGACCCAGTACTTC. This rearrangement joins TRBV14 to TRBJ2-5; D is uncertain. CDR3 length: 19 amino acids. Germline V gene lookup returns CDR1 SGHDN and CDR2 FVKESK. V lost 5 bases and J lost 4, with 29 bases in between.

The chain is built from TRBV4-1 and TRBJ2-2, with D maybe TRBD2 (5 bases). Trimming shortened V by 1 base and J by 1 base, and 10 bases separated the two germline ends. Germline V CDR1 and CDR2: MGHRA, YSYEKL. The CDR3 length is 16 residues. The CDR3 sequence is CASSQGERLNTGELFF. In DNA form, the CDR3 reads TGCGCCAGCAGCCAAGGGGAGCGGTTGAACACCGGGGAGCTGTTTTTT.

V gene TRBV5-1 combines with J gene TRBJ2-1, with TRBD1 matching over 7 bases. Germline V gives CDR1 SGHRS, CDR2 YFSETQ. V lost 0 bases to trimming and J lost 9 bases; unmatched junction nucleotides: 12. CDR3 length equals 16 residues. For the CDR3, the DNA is TGCGCCAGCAGCTTGGAAGGGGGCGGCGTTTGGGGTGAGCAGTTCTTC. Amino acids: CASSLEGGGVWGEQFF.

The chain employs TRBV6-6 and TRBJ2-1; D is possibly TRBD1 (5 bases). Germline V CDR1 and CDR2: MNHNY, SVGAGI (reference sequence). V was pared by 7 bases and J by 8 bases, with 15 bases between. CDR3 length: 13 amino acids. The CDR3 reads CASTEPGYHEQFF. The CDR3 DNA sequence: TGTGCCAGCACCGAACCAGGGTACCATGAGCAGTTCTTC.

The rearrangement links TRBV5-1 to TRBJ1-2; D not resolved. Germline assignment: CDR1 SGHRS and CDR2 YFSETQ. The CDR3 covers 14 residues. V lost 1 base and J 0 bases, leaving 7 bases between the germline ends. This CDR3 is CASSLTRTNYGYTF. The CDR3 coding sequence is TGCGCCAGCAGCTTGACCAGGACTAACTATGGCTACACCTTC. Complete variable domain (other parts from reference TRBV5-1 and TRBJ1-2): KAGVTQTPRYLIKTRGQQVTLSCSPISGHRSVSWYQQTPGQGLQFLFEYFSETQRNKGNFPGRFSGRQFSNSRSEMNVSTLELGDSALYLCASSLTRTNYGYTFGSGTRLTVV.

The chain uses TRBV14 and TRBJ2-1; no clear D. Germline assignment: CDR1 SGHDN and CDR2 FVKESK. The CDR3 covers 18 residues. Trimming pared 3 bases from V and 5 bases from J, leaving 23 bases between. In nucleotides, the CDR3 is TGTGCCAGCAGCCATAGACCCGGTTTTAGCTTGGCAAACAATGAGCAGTTCTTC. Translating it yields CASSHRPGFSLANNEQFF. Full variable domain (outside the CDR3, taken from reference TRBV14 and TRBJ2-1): EAGVTQFPSHSVIEKGQTVTLRCDPISGHDNLYWYRRVMGKEIKFLLHFVKESKQDESGMPNNRFLAERTGGTYSTLKVQPAELEDSGVYFCASSHRPGFSLANNEQFFGPGTRLTVL.

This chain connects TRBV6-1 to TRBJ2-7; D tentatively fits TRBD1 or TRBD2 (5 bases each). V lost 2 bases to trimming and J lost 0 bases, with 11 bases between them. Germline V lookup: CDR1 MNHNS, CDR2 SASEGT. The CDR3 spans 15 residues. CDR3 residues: CASSEYGTFSYEQYF. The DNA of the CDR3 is TGTGCCAGCAGTGAATATGGGACCTTCTCCTACGAGCAGTACTTC.

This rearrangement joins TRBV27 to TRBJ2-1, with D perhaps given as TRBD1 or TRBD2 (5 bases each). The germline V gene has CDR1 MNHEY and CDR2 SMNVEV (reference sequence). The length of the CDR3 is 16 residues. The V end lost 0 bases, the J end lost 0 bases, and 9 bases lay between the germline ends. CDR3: CASSLSIGTSYNEQFF. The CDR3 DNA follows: TGTGCCAGCAGTTTATCGATCGGGACCTCCTACAATGAGCAGTTCTTC.

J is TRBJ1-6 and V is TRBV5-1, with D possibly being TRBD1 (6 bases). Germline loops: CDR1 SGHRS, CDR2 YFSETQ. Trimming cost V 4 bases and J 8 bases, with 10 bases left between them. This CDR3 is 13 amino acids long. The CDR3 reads CASSRAGDSPLHF. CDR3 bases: TGCGCCAGCAGCCGGGCAGGGGATTCACCCCTCCACTTT.

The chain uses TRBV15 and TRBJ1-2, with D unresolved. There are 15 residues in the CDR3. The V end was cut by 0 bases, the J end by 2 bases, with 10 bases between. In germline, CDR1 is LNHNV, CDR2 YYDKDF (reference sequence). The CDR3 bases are TGTGCCACCAGCAGAGAAAACAGACTAAACTATGGCTACACCTTC. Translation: CATSRENRLNYGYTF.

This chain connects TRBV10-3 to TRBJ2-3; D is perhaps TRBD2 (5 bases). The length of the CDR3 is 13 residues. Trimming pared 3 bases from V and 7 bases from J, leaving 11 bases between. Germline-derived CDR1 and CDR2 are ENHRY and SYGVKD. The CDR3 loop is CAISDSTTNTQYF. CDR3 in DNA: TGTGCCATCAGTGATTCGACGACTAATACGCAGTATTTT.

The CDR3 region is CASSSTGTGAFGNTIYF. The CDR3 DNA is TGTGCCAGCAGCTCCACCGGGACAGGGGCTTTTGGAAACACCATATATTTT. The rearrangement uses TRBV5-6 and TRBJ1-3, with 10 nucleotides matching TRBD1. The germline V gene encodes CDR1 SGHDT and CDR2 YYEEEE. There are 17 residues in the CDR3. The V gene end was trimmed by 3 bases and the J gene end by 3 bases; junction bases not matched to a gene: 9.

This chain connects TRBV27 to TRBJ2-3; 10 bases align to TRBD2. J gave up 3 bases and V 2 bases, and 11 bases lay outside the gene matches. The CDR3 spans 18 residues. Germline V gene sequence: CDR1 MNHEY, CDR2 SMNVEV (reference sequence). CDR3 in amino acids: CASSLGLAGVVRTDTQYF. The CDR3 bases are TGTGCCAGCAGTTTAGGCCTAGCGGGAGTTGTCCGGACAGATACGCAGTATTTT.